In its sample, the clone carrying this T cell receptor (beta chain) is medium-sized. Antigen unknown. The source of the sample is a study of liver allograft versus peripheral blood T cells. About the study: Recipients' peripheral blood served as the comparator for T cell receptor repertoires in transplanted livers.

Study-wide results and limits: It was reported that the T cell receptor repertoires found inside liver allografts differed from those that were detected in peripheral blood.

MiXCR was run by TCRdb on the reads, yielding one entry per CDR3 protein. The sample consists of 8,000 to 9,000 distinct CDR3 sequences, around 17% of them appearing once. Germline CDR1 MNHNS, CDR2 SASEGT. This CDR3 is built from 14 residues. V gave up 2 bases and J gave up 2 bases, with 9 bases separating them. This TCR came from a human patient who had a liver transplant. Some T cells may trace back to the graft donor. The rearrangement joins TRBV6-1 to TRBJ1-2, with D uncertain. DNA for the CDR3: TGTGCCAGCAGTGAACTCGTCGGAAACTATGGCTACACCTTC. Translated: CASSELVGNYGYTF.